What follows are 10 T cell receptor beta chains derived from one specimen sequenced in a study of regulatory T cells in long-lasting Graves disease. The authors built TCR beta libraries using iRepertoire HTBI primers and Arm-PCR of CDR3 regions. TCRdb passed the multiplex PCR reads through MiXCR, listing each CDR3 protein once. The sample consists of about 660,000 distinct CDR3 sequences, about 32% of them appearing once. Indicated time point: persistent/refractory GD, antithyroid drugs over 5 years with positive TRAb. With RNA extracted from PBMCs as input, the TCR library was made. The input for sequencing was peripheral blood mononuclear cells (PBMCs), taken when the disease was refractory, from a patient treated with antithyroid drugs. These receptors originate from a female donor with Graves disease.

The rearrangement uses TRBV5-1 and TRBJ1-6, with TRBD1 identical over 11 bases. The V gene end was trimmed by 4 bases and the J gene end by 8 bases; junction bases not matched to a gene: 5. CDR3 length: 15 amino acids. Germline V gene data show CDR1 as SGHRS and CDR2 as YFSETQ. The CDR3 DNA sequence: TGCGCCAGCAGCGTGGGGGACAGGGGGTATTCACCCCTCCACTTT. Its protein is CASSVGDRGYSPLHF.

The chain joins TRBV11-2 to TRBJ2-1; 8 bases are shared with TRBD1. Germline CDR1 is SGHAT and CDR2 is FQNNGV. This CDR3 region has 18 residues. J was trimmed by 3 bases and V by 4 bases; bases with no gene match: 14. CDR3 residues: CASSWSRGRVFNYNEQFF. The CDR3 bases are TGTGCCAGCAGCTGGAGCAGGGGGCGCGTGTTCAACTACAATGAGCAGTTCTTC.

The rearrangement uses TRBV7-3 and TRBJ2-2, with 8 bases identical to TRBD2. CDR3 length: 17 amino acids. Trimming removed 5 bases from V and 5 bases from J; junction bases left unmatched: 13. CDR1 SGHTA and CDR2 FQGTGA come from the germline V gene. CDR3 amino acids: CASSPSGTRGGTGELFF. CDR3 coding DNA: TGTGCCAGCAGCCCCTCCGGGACTAGGGGTGGTACCGGGGAGCTGTTTTTT. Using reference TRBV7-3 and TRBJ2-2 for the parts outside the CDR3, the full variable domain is GAGVSQTPSNKVTEKGKYVELRCDPISGHTALYWYRQSLGQGPEFLIYFQGTGAADDSGLPNDRFFAVRPEGSVSTLKIQRTERGDSAVYLCASSPSGTRGGTGELFFGEGSRLTVL.

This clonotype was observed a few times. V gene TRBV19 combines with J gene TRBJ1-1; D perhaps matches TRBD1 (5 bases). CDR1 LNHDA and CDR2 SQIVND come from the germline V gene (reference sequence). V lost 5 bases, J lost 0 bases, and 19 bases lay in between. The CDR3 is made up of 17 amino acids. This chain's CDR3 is CASSGPRAIRMNTEAFF. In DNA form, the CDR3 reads TGTGCCAGTAGTGGCCCCAGGGCCATACGAATGAACACTGAAGCTTTCTTT.

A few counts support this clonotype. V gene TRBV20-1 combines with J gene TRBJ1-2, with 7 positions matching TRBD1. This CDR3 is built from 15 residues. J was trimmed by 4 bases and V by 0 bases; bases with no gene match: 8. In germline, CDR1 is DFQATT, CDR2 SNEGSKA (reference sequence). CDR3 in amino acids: CSAREGTGQLYGYTF. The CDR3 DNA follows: TGCAGTGCTAGAGAGGGGACGGGACAGCTCTATGGCTACACCTTC.

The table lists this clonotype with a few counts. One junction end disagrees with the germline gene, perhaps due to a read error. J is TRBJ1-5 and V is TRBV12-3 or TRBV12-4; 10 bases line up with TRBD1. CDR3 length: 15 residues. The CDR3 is CASSLGQGINQPQHF. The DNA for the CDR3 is TGCGCCAGCAGCTTGGGACAGGGGATCAATCAGCCCCAGCATTTT.

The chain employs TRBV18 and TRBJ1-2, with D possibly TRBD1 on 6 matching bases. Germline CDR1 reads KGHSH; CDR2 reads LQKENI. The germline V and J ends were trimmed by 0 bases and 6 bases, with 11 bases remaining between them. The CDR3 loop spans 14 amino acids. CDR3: CASSPPQGTHGYTF. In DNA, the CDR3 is TGTGCCAGCTCACCACCACAGGGTACGCATGGCTACACCTTC.

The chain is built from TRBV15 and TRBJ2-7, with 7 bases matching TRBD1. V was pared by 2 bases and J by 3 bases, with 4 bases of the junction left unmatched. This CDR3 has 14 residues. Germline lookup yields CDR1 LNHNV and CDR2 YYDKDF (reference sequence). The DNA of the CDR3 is TGTGCCACCAGCAGAAACAGGGGAAACTACGAGCAGTACTTC. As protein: CATSRNRGNYEQYF.

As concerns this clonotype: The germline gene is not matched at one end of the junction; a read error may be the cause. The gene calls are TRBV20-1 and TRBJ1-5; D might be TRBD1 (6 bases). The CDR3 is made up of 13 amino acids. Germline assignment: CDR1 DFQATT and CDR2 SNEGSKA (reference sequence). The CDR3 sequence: CSATTGPNQPQRF. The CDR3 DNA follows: TGCAGTGCAACCACAGGGCCTAATCAGCCCCAGCGTTTT.

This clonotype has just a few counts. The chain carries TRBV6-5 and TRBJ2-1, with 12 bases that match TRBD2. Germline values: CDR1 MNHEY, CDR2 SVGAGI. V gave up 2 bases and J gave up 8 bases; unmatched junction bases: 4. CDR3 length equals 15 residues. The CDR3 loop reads CASSYRLAGVYEQFF. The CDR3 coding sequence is TGTGCCAGCAGTTACAGACTAGCGGGAGTTTATGAGCAGTTCTTC.